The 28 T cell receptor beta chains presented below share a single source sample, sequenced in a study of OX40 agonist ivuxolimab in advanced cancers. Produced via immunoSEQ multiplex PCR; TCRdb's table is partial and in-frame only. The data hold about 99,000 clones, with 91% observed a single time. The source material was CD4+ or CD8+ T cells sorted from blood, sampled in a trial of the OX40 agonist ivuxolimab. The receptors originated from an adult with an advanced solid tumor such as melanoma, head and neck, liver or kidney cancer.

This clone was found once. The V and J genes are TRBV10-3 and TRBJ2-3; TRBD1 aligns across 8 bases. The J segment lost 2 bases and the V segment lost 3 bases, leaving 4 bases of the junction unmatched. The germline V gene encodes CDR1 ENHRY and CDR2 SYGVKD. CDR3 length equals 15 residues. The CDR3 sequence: CAISEGQGYTDTQYF. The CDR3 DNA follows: TGTGCCATCAGTGAAGGACAGGGCTACACAGATACGCAGTATTTT.

DNA for the CDR3: TGTGCCAGCAGTTTCGACAGGGTGGGCCACGAGCAGTACTTC. It specifies CASSFDRVGHEQYF. The chain links TRBV28 to TRBJ2-7; TRBD1 aligns across 7 bases. The length of the CDR3 is 14 residues. Looked up from germline, CDR1 is MDHEN and CDR2 is SYDVKM. V shed 3 bases and J 5 bases; nucleotides not matched to a gene: 7.

CDR3 sequence reads: CASRPSPGADTQYF. The CDR3 DNA follows: TGTGCCAGCAGACCCTCTCCGGGGGCAGATACGCAGTATTTT. The chain is built from TRBV5-6 and TRBJ2-3, with D possibly matching TRBD2 (6 bases). This CDR3 is built from 14 residues. Trimming cost V 5 bases and J 4 bases, with 14 bases left between them. Germline CDR1 and CDR2: SGHDT and YYEEEE.

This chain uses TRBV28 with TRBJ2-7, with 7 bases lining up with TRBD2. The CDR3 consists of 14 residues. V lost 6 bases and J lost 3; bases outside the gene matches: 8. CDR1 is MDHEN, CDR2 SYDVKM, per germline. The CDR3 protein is CASRISGTVYEQYF. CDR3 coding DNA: TGTGCCAGCAGAATAAGCGGGACCGTCTACGAGCAGTACTTC. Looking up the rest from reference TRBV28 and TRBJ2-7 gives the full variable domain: DVKVTQSSRYLVKRTGEKVFLECVQDMDHENMFWYRQDPGLGLRLIYFSYDVKMKEKGDIPEGYSVSREKKERFSLILESASTNQTSMYLCASRISGTVYEQYFGPGTRLTVT.

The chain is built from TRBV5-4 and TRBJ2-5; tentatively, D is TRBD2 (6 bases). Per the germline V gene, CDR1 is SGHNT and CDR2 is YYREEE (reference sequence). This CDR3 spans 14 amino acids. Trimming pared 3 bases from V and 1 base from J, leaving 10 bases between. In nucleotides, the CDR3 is TGTGCCAGCAGCTCCGCGGGGTCCCAAGAGACCCAGTACTTC. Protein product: CASSSAGSQETQYF.

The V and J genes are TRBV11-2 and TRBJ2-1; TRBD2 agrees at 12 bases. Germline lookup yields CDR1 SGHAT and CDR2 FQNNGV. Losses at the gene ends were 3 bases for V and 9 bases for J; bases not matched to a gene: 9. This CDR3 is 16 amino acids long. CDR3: CASSFPSGRAIIEQFF. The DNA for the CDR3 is TGTGCCAGCAGCTTTCCTAGCGGGAGGGCCATAATTGAGCAGTTCTTC.

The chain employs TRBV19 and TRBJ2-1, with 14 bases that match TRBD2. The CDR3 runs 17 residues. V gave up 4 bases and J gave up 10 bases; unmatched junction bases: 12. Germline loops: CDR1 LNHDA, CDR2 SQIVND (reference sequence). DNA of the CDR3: TGTGCCAGTAGTACGGGACTAGCGGGAGAGGTAAAGAACGAGCAGTTCTTC. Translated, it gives CASSTGLAGEVKNEQFF.

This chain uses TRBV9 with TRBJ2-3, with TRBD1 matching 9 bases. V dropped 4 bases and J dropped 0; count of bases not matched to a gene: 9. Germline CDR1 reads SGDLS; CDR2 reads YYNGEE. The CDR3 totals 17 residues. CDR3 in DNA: TGTGCCAGCAGCCTCCACCGCGACAGGGGGAGCACAGATACGCAGTATTTT. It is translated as CASSLHRDRGSTDTQYF.

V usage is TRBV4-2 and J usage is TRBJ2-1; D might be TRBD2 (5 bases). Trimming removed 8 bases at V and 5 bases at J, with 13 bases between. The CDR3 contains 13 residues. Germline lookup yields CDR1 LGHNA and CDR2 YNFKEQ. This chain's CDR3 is CASGGSPNNEQFF. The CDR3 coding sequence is TGTGCCAGCGGTGGGAGTCCCAACAATGAGCAGTTCTTC.

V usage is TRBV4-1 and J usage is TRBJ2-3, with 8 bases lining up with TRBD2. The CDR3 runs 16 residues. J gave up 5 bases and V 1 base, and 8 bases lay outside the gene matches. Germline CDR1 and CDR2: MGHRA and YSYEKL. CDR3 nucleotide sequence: TGCGCCAGCAGCCAAGGGAGCGCGGGAGGTAGAGATACGCAGTATTTT. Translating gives CASSQGSAGGRDTQYF.

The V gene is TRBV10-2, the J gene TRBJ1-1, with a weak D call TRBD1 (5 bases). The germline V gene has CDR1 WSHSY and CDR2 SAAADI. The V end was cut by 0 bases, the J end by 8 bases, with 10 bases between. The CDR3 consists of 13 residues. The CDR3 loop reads CASSESTPGEAFF. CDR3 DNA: TGCGCCAGCAGTGAGTCCACACCAGGGGAAGCTTTCTTT.

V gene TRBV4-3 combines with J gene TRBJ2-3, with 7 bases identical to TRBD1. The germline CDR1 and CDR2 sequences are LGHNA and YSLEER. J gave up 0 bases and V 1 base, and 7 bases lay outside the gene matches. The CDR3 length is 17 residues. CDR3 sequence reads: CASSQGPTGSSTDTQYF. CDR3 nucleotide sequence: TGCGCCAGCAGCCAAGGTCCGACAGGGTCGAGCACAGATACGCAGTATTTT.

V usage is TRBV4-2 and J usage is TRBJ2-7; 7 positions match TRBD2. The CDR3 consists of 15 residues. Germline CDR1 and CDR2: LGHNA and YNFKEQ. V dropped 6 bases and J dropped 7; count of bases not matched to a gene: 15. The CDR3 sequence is CASRPTGLEQREQYF. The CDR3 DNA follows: TGTGCCAGCAGACCGACCGGACTAGAACAAAGGGAGCAGTACTTC.

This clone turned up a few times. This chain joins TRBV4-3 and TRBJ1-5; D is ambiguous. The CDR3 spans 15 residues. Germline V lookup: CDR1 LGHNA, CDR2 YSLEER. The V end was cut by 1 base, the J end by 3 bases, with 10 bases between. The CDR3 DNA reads TGCGCCAGCAGCCAAGTCTTGGGAGTCAATCAGCCCCAGCATTTT. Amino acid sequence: CASSQVLGVNQPQHF.

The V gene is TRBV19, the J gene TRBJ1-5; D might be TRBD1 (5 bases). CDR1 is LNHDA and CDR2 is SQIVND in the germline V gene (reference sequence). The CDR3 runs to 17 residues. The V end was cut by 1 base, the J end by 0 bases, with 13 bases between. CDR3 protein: CASSIADSPYSNQPQHF. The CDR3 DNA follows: TGTGCCAGTAGTATAGCTGACAGCCCATATAGCAATCAGCCCCAGCATTTT.

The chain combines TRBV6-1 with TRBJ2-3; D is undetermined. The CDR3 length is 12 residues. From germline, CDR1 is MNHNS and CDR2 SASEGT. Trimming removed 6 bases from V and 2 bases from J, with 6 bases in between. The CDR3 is CASSQYTDTQYF. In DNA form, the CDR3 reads TGTGCCAGCAGCCAATACACAGATACGCAGTATTTT.

CDR3 loop: CASTSAGGPSEQYF. As DNA, the CDR3 is TGTGCCAGCACCTCGGCGGGGGGGCCGTCCGAGCAGTACTTC. The chain recombines TRBV25-1 with TRBJ2-7; 9 bases agree with TRBD2. CDR1 is MGHDK and CDR2 is SYGVNS in the germline V gene. The CDR3 has 14 amino acids. V was clipped by 7 bases and J by 6 bases; unmatched bases: 10.

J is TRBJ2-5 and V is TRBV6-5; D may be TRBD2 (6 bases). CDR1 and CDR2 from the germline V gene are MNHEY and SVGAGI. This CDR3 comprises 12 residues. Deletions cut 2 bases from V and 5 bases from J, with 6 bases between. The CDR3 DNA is TGTGCCAGCAGTTACGGGGGGGAGACCCAGTACTTC. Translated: CASSYGGETQYF.

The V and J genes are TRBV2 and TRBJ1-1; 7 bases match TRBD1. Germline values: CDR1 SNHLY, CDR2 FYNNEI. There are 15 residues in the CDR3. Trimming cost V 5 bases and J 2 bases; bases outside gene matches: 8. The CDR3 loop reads CASSWDSVANTEAFF. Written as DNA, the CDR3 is TGTGCCAGCAGTTGGGACAGTGTCGCAAACACTGAAGCTTTCTTT.

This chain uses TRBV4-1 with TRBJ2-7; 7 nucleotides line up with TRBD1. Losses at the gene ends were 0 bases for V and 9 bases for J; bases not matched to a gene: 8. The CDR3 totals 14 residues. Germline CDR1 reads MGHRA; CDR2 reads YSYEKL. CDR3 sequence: CASSQEYRGNGQYF. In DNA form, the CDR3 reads TGCGCCAGCAGCCAAGAATACAGGGGTAACGGGCAGTACTTC.

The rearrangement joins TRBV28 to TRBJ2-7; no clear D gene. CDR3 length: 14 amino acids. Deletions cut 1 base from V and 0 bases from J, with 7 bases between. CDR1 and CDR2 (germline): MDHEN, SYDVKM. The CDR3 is CASSLLAVSYEQYF. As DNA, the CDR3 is TGTGCCAGCAGTTTATTGGCAGTCTCCTACGAGCAGTACTTC.

Written as DNA, the CDR3 is TGTGCCAGCATTATGAGTGGATCCTACAATGAGCAGTTCTTC. Protein product: CASIMSGSYNEQFF. This sequence joins TRBV28 and TRBJ2-1; D gene unclear. Trimming left V 7 bases short and J 1 base short, with 11 bases between. Germline values: CDR1 MDHEN, CDR2 SYDVKM. There are 14 residues in the CDR3. Drawing the rest from reference TRBV28 and TRBJ2-1, the complete variable domain is DVKVTQSSRYLVKRTGEKVFLECVQDMDHENMFWYRQDPGLGLRLIYFSYDVKMKEKGDIPEGYSVSREKKERFSLILESASTNQTSMYLCASIMSGSYNEQFFGPGTRLTVL.

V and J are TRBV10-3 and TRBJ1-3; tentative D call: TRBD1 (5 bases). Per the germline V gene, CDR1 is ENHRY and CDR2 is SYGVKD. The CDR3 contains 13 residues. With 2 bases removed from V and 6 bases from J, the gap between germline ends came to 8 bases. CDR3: CAISEDSQNTIYF. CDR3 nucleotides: TGTGCCATCAGTGAGGACAGCCAAAACACCATATATTTT.

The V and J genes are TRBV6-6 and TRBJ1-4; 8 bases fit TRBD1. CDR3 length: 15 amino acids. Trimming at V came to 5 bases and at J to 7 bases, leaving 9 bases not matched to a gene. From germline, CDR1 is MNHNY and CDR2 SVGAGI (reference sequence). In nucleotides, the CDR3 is TGTGCCAGCAGTACCCAGGGGGCGCGGGTTGAAAAACTGTTTTTT. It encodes CASSTQGARVEKLFF.

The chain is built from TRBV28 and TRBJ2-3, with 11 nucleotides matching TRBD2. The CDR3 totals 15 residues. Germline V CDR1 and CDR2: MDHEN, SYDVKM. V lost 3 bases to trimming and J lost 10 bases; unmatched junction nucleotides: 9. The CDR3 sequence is CASSFQTSGRPAQYF. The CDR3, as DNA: TGTGCCAGCAGTTTTCAAACTAGCGGGAGACCAGCGCAGTATTTT.

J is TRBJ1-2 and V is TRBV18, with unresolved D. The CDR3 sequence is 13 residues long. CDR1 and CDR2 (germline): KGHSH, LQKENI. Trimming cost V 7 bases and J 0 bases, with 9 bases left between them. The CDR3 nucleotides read TGTGCCAGCTTTGACACAGCTAACTATGGCTACACCTTC. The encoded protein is CASFDTANYGYTF.

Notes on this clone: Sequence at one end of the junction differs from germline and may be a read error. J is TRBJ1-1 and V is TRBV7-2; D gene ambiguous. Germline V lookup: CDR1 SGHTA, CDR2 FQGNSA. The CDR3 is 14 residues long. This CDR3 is CASSLASWNTKAFF. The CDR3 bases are TGTGCCAGCAGCTTGGCGTCCTGGAACACTAAAGCTTTCTTT.

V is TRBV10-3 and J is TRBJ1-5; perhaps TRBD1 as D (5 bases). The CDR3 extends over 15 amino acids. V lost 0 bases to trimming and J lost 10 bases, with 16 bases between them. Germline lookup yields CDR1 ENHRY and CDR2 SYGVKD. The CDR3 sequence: CAISESVAGGIPQHF. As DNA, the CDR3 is TGTGCCATCAGTGAGTCGGTTGCGGGGGGAATACCCCAGCATTTT.